This T cell receptor (beta chain) appears in the sequencing data of a study of technical replicates of blood from several donors. The table came from immunoSEQ multiplex PCR; TCRdb's copy has only in-frame clones and leaves some out. The table has some 81,000 clones, about 91% seen once. V lost 0 bases to trimming and J lost 10 bases; unmatched junction nucleotides: 4. Germline-derived CDR1 and CDR2 are SGHRS and YFSETQ. The CDR3 is made up of 15 amino acids. The receptor was isolated from a human donor in good health. Material for sequencing was T cells isolated from PBMCs. The chain joins TRBV5-1 to TRBJ1-6; 10 bases match TRBD1. The CDR3 sequence: CASSLGDRGGSPLHF. The CDR3 nucleotides are TGCGCCAGCAGCTTGGGGGACAGGGGAGGCTCACCCCTCCACTTT. Full variable domain (outside the CDR3, taken from reference TRBV5-1 and TRBJ1-6): KAGVTQTPRYLIKTRGQQVTLSCSPISGHRSVSWYQQTPGQGLQFLFEYFSETQRNKGNFPGRFSGRQFSNSRSEMNVSTLELGDSALYLCASSLGDRGGSPLHFGNGTRLTVT.